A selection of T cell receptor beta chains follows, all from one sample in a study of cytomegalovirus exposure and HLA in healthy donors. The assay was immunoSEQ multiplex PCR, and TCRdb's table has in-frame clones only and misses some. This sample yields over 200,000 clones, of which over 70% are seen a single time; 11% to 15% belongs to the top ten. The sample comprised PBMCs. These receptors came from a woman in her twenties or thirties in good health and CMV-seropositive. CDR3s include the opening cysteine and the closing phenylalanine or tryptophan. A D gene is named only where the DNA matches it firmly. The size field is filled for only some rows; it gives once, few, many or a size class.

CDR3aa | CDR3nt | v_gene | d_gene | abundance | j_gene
CASSPRPREAFF | TGTGCCAGCAGCCCACGACCCCGTGAAGCTTTCTTT | TRBV9 | . | . | TRBJ1-1
CASSLSGVANEKLFF | TGTGCCAGCAGCCTCAGTGGGGTAGCTAATGAAAAACTGTTTTTT | TRBV7-9 | . | . | TRBJ1-4
CSVRTSGTQGLYEQYF | TGCAGCGTACGGACTAGCGGGACCCAAGGGCTCTACGAGCAGTACTTC | TRBV29-1 | TRBD2 | . | TRBJ2-7
CASSRQGDAYNEQFF | TGCGCCAGCAGCCGCCAGGGGGATGCCTACAATGAGCAGTTCTTC | TRBV4-1 | TRBD1 | . | TRBJ2-1
CASSVASGSDTQYF | TGTGCCAGCAGTGTAGCCAGCGGGAGTGATACGCAGTATTTT | TRBV6-4 | TRBD2 | many | TRBJ2-3
CSDPTGLNEQFF | TGCAGCGATCCGACAGGGCTCAATGAGCAGTTCTTC | TRBV29-1 | TRBD1 | . | TRBJ2-1
CARTLRRASGDNEQFF | TGTGCCAGAACCCTAAGGAGGGCTAGCGGCGACAATGAGCAGTTCTTC | TRBV5-3 | TRBD2 | . | TRBJ2-1
CASSLGDTEAFF | TGTGCCAGCTCACTCGGGGACACTGAAGCTTTCTTT | TRBV18 | . | . | TRBJ1-1
CASSRAAAQETQYF | TGCGCCAGCAGCAGGGCGGCAGCACAAGAGACCCAGTACTTC | TRBV5-1 | . | . | TRBJ2-5
CASSLGGYNQPQHF | TGTGCCAGCAGCTTGGGGGGATACAATCAGCCCCAGCATTTT | TRBV5-6 | . | . | TRBJ1-5
CASSPLGHYGYTF | TGTGCCAGCAGCCCCCTGGGGCACTATGGCTACACCTTC | TRBV7-9 | . | few | TRBJ1-2
CASSRVNEQFF | TGTGCCAGCAGTAGGGTTAATGAGCAGTTCTTC | TRBV11-1 | . | . | TRBJ2-1
CAWSHPDKRLYNEQFF | TGTGCCTGGAGCCACCCTGACAAGCGACTATACAATGAGCAGTTCTTC | TRBV30 | . | . | TRBJ2-1
CASSKDRGLGEKLFF | TGTGCCAGCAGCAAGGACAGGGGGCTAGGTGAAAAACTGTTTTTT | TRBV27 | TRBD1 | . | TRBJ1-4
CASSQEGTGSYEQYF | TGTGCCAGCAGCCAAGAAGGGACAGGGTCGTACGAGCAGTACTTC | TRBV4-2 | TRBD1 | . | TRBJ2-7
CASSPGTERYEQYF | TGCGCCAGCAGCCCAGGGACCGAAAGATACGAGCAGTACTTC | TRBV5-1 | . | . | TRBJ2-7
CASSSLFKGAYHNEQFF | TGTGCCAGCAGCTCTCTCTTTAAGGGGGCGTACCACAATGAGCAGTTCTTC | TRBV5-6 | TRBD1 | . | TRBJ2-1
CAISERSSYEQYF | TGTGCCATCAGTGAAAGGAGCTCCTACGAGCAGTACTTC | TRBV10-3 | . | . | TRBJ2-7
CASSGSGSSYNEQFF | TGTGCCAGCAGCGGTAGCGGTAGCTCCTACAATGAGCAGTTCTTC | TRBV7-2 | . | . | TRBJ2-1
CASSRGGRDTEAFF | TGTGCCAGCAGCAGGGGAGGGAGGGACACTGAAGCTTTCTTT | TRBV28 | . | . | TRBJ1-1
CASSDQNTGELFF | TGTGCCAGCAGTGACCAAAACACCGGGGAGCTGTTTTTT | TRBV28 | . | . | TRBJ2-2
CSVEERGGLNTEAFF | TGCAGCGTTGAAGAACGGGGAGGGCTGAACACTGAAGCTTTCTTT | TRBV29-1 | . | . | TRBJ1-1
CASSLHRKYGYTF | TGTGCCAGCAGCCTCCACAGGAAATATGGCTACACCTTC | TRBV27 | . | . | TRBJ1-2
CASSQTQGATGELFF | TGTGCCAGCAGCCAGACACAGGGGGCAACCGGGGAGCTGTTTTTT | TRBV27 | TRBD1 | few | TRBJ2-2
CSVRDWRYEKLFF | TGCAGCGTGCGGGACTGGCGGTATGAAAAACTGTTTTTT | TRBV29-1 | . | . | TRBJ1-4
CASAGGANVLTF | TGTGCTTCGGCTGGTGGGGCCAACGTCCTGACTTTC | TRBV27 | . | . | TRBJ2-6
CASSVRGPVTGELFF | TGTGCCAGCAGCGTGCGAGGGCCGGTCACCGGGGAGCTGTTTTTT | TRBV9 | . | . | TRBJ2-2
CASSHSGLNTDTQYF | TGCGCCAGCAGCCACTCGGGACTAAACACAGATACGCAGTATTTT | TRBV4-1 | TRBD2 | few | TRBJ2-3
CASSRDNYYGYTF | TGTGCCAGCAGTAGGGACAACTACTATGGCTACACCTTC | TRBV6-5 | . | few | TRBJ1-2
CASSLRHGSSNQPQHF | TGTGCCAGCAGCCTCCGACACGGGTCGAGCAATCAGCCCCAGCATTTT | TRBV5-6 | . | few | TRBJ1-5
CASSVYGLAGGSGNEQFF | TGTGCCAGCAGCGTATATGGACTAGCGGGAGGGTCGGGTAATGAGCAGTTCTTC | TRBV9 | TRBD2 | . | TRBJ2-1
CASSFTGVSEQYF | TGTGCCAGCAGTTTCACAGGGGTGAGCGAGCAGTACTTC | TRBV25-1 | TRBD1 | . | TRBJ2-7
CSVSYRVFGAKNIQYF | TGCAGCGTTAGCTATAGGGTCTTCGGAGCCAAAAACATTCAGTACTTC | TRBV29-1 | . | . | TRBJ2-4
CASSPEGSGFGETQYF | TGTGCCAGCAGCCCCGAAGGGTCGGGTTTTGGGGAGACCCAGTACTTC | TRBV11-1 | . | . | TRBJ2-5
CAISGTSTGGEQYF | TGTGCCATCAGTGGGACTTCCACTGGGGGCGAGCAGTACTTC | TRBV10-3 | . | . | TRBJ2-7
CSARQNIQYF | TGCAGCGCGAGGCAAAACATTCAGTACTTC | TRBV29-1 | . | . | TRBJ2-4
CAWSKGTGEVNTEAFF | TGTGCCTGGAGTAAAGGGACAGGGGAGGTGAACACTGAAGCTTTCTTT | TRBV30 | TRBD1 | . | TRBJ1-1
CASSVSGSSTDTQYF | TGTGCCAGCAGCGTATCGGGATCTAGCACAGATACGCAGTATTTT | TRBV9 | . | . | TRBJ2-3
CAWRGRSMRNIQYF | TGTGCCTGGAGAGGTCGTAGCATGAGAAACATTCAGTACTTC | TRBV30 | . | . | TRBJ2-4
CASSWQGASTGELFF | TGTGCCAGCAGTTGGCAGGGGGCTAGCACCGGGGAGCTGTTTTTT | TRBV28 | TRBD1 | . | TRBJ2-2
CASRTRAASEQFF | TGTGCCAGCAGGACCCGAGCAGCGAGTGAGCAGTTCTTC | TRBV11-3 | . | . | TRBJ2-1
CASSQDLTAKIRNYGYTF | TGCGCCAGCAGCCAAGATCTGACAGCGAAAATTCGGAACTATGGCTACACCTTC | TRBV5-1 | . | . | TRBJ1-2
CASRLDDRAAGGYTF | TGTGCCAGCAGACTAGACGACAGGGCGGCAGGTGGCTACACCTTC | TRBV7-9 | TRBD1 | . | TRBJ1-2
CASSFAGGYEQYF | TGTGCCAGCAGTTTCGCAGGGGGCTACGAGCAGTACTTC | TRBV27 | TRBD1 | . | TRBJ2-7
CASSSTSGSLNEQFF | TGTGCCAGCAGTTCCACTAGCGGGAGTCTCAATGAGCAGTTCTTC | TRBV27 | TRBD2 | . | TRBJ2-1
CSVAGTSGRVGGELFF | TGCAGCGTGGCCGGGACTAGCGGGAGGGTTGGCGGGGAGCTGTTTTTT | TRBV29-1 | TRBD2 | . | TRBJ2-2
CASSLVGEETQYF | TGTGCCAGCAGCTTAGTCGGAGAAGAGACCCAGTACTTC | TRBV7-2 | . | . | TRBJ2-5
CASSLGLVNEQFF | TGTGCCAGCAGCTTGGGACTAGTGAATGAGCAGTTCTTC | TRBV7-2 | TRBD2 | . | TRBJ2-1
CASSHQGGGPLYGYTF | TGTGCCAGCAGTCACCAAGGGGGGGGACCCCTCTATGGCTACACCTTC | TRBV28 | . | . | TRBJ1-2
CASILGLAGLQETQYF | TGTGCCAGCATCTTGGGACTAGCGGGGCTGCAAGAGACCCAGTACTTC | TRBV2 | TRBD2 | . | TRBJ2-5
CASGLSGLAQYF | TGTGCTAGTGGTTTGAGCGGGCTAGCGCAGTATTTT | TRBV12-5 | . | once | TRBJ2-3
CASSLGQNTGELFF | TGTGCCAGCAGCTTAGGCCAAAACACCGGGGAGCTGTTTTTT | TRBV7-3 | . | . | TRBJ2-2
CASSATGQGVTGANVLTF | TGTGCCAGCAGCGCAACGGGACAGGGGGTAACTGGGGCCAACGTCCTGACTTTC | TRBV9 | TRBD1 | . | TRBJ2-6
CASSQGVNYGYTF | TGTGCCAGCAGCCAGGGGGTTAACTATGGCTACACCTTC | TRBV4-2 | . | . | TRBJ1-2
CASSLAGSFNEQFF | TGTGCCAGCAGCTTAGCAGGTTCGTTCAATGAGCAGTTCTTC | TRBV7-2 | . | . | TRBJ2-1
CASSLAGTTHSDTQYF | TGCGCCAGCAGCTTGGCTGGGACTACGCACTCCGATACGCAGTATTTT | TRBV5-1 | TRBD2 | . | TRBJ2-3
CASSVDTGLSYNEQFF | TGTGCCAGCAGCGTAGATACGGGCCTCTCCTACAATGAGCAGTTCTTC | TRBV9 | . | . | TRBJ2-1
CASSRAGYNEQFF | TGCGCCAGCAGTCGAGCGGGGTACAATGAGCAGTTCTTC | TRBV4-1 | TRBD2 | . | TRBJ2-1
CASWRDRDMNTEAFF | TGTGCCAGCTGGCGGGACAGGGATATGAACACTGAAGCTTTCTTT | TRBV27 | TRBD1 | . | TRBJ1-1